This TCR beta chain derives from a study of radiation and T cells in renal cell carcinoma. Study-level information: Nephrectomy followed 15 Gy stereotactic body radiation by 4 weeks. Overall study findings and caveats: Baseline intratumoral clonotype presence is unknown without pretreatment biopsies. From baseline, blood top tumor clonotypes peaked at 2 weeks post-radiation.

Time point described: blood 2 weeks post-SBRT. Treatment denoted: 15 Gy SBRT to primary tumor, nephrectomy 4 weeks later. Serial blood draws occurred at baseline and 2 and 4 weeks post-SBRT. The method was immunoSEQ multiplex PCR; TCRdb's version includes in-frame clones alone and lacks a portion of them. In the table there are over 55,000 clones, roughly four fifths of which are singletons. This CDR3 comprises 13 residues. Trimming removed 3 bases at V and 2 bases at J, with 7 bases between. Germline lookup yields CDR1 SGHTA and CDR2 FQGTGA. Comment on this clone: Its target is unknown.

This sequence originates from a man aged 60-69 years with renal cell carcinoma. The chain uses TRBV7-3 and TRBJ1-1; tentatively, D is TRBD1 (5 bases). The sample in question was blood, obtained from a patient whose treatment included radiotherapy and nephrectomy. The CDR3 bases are TGTGCCAGCAGCTTTAGGGGAAACACTGAAGCTTTCTTT. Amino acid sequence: CASSFRGNTEAFF. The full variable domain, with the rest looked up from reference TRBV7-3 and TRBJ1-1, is GAGVSQTPSNKVTEKGKYVELRCDPISGHTALYWYRQSLGQGPEFLIYFQGTGAADDSGLPNDRFFAVRPEGSVSTLKIQRTERGDSAVYLCASSFRGNTEAFFGQGTRLTVV.